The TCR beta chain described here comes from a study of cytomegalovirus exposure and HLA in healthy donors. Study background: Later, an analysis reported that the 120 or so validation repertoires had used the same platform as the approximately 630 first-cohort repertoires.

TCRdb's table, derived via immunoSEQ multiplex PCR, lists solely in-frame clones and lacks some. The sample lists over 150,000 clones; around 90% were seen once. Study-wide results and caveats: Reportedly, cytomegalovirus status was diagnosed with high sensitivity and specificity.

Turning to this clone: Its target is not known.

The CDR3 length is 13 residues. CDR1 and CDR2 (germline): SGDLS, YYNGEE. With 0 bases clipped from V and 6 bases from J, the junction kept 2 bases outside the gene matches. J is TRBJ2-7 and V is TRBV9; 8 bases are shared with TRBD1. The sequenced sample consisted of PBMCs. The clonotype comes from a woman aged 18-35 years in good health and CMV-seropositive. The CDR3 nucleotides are TGTGCCAGCAGCGTAGTAACAGGGGGCGAGCAGTACTTC. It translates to CASSVVTGGEQYF.